A selection of T cell receptor beta chains follows, all from one sample in a study of blood T cell repertoires in COVID-19. The method was immunoSEQ multiplex PCR; TCRdb's version includes in-frame clones alone and lacks a portion of them. The table shows around 160,000 clones, with 80% to 90% occurring only once. Material: peripheral blood. The source of these receptors is a human donor in a cohort sampled during active COVID-19. Each CDR3 is given with its conserved first and last residue. Fields, in order: J gene, clone size, D gene, V gene, CDR3 protein, CDR3 DNA. A D gene is named only where the DNA matches it firmly. Clone size, where shown, is once, few, many, or a class for clones that have expanded.

j_call: TRBJ1-4
clone_size: NA
d_call: NA
v_call: TRBV15
cdr3_aa: CATSRGEGEKLFF
cdr3_nt: TGTGCCACCAGCAGAGGGGAGGGTGAAAAACTGTTTTTT

j_call: TRBJ1-2
clone_size: NA
d_call: NA
v_call: TRBV2
cdr3_aa: CASTLKSTSDGYTF
cdr3_nt: TGTGCCAGCACCCTTAAAAGCACGAGCGATGGCTACACCTTC

j_call: TRBJ2-7
clone_size: NA
d_call: NA
v_call: TRBV29-1
cdr3_aa: CSVSSGADLHEQYF
cdr3_nt: TGCAGCGTTTCATCAGGGGCCGATCTTCACGAGCAGTACTTC

j_call: TRBJ1-2
clone_size: NA
d_call: NA
v_call: TRBV3-1/TRBV3-2
cdr3_aa: CASSQDFPSGYTF
cdr3_nt: TGTGCCAGCAGCCAAGATTTCCCATCCGGCTACACCTTC

j_call: TRBJ1-5
clone_size: NA
d_call: TRBD1
v_call: TRBV3-1/TRBV3-2
cdr3_aa: CASSYGTDPNQPQHF
cdr3_nt: TGTGCCAGCAGTTACGGGACAGACCCCAATCAGCCCCAGCATTTT

j_call: TRBJ1-6
clone_size: NA
d_call: TRBD1
v_call: TRBV5-4
cdr3_aa: CASSFGGTGGAINSPLHF
cdr3_nt: TGTGCCAGCAGTTTCGGGGGTACAGGGGGCGCGATTAATTCACCCCTCCACTTT

j_call: TRBJ1-4
clone_size: NA
d_call: NA
v_call: TRBV10-3
cdr3_aa: CAISEGTNEKLFF
cdr3_nt: TGTGCCATCAGTGAGGGGACAAATGAAAAACTGTTTTTT

j_call: TRBJ2-3
clone_size: NA
d_call: TRBD1
v_call: TRBV5-6
cdr3_aa: CASSLLGQGASDTQYF
cdr3_nt: TGTGCCAGCAGCTTGCTGGGACAGGGGGCATCGGATACGCAGTATTTT

j_call: TRBJ2-2
clone_size: NA
d_call: NA
v_call: TRBV29-1
cdr3_aa: CSGTGGSGELFF
cdr3_nt: TGCAGCGGGACCGGCGGGTCCGGGGAGCTGTTTTTT

j_call: TRBJ1-1
clone_size: NA
d_call: NA
v_call: TRBV29-1
cdr3_aa: CSVDRSNTEAFF
cdr3_nt: TGCAGCGTTGACAGGTCGAACACTGAAGCTTTCTTT

j_call: TRBJ2-7
clone_size: NA
d_call: TRBD1
v_call: TRBV7-9
cdr3_aa: CASSNRDRSYEQYF
cdr3_nt: TGTGCCAGCAGCAACCGGGACAGGTCCTACGAGCAGTACTTC

j_call: TRBJ2-1
clone_size: NA
d_call: NA
v_call: TRBV7-2
cdr3_aa: CASSSGGTSSYNEQFF
cdr3_nt: TGTGCCAGCAGCTCCGGCGGGACCAGCTCCTACAATGAGCAGTTCTTC

j_call: TRBJ1-1
clone_size: few
d_call: TRBD1
v_call: TRBV6-5
cdr3_aa: CASSYSDRGLAFF
cdr3_nt: TGTGCCAGCAGTTACTCCGACAGGGGGCTAGCTTTCTTT

j_call: TRBJ2-7
clone_size: NA
d_call: NA
v_call: TRBV7-2
cdr3_aa: CASSLDWEQYF
cdr3_nt: TGTGCCAGCAGCTTAGACTGGGAGCAGTACTTC

j_call: TRBJ1-5
clone_size: NA
d_call: NA
v_call: TRBV30
cdr3_aa: CAWSLGQSNQPQHF
cdr3_nt: TGTGCCTGGAGCCTCGGACAGTCCAATCAGCCCCAGCATTTT

j_call: TRBJ1-1
clone_size: once
d_call: TRBD1
v_call: TRBV9
cdr3_aa: CASSVAPTRQGGTEAFF
cdr3_nt: TGTGCCAGCAGCGTAGCTCCCACAAGACAGGGGGGCACTGAAGCTTTCTTT